Listed below are T cell receptor beta chains from one sample, sequenced in a study of blood T cell repertoires in COVID-19. Here immunoSEQ multiplex PCR was the method, and the copy in TCRdb shows in-frame clones only, minus some. The data show about 80,000 clones, 80% to 90% seen once. Sequencing was carried out using peripheral blood. All receptors come from a man older than 75 with active or convalescent COVID-19. CDR3s include the opening cysteine and the closing phenylalanine or tryptophan. Each record gives: clone size, D gene, V gene, J gene, CDR3 DNA, CDR3 protein. A D gene is named only where the DNA matches it firmly. Clone size appears in some rows only: once, few, many, or a class for an expanded clone.

NA,TRBD1,TRBV2,TRBJ1-6,TGTGCCAGCAGTGTGGGGACAGGGGGATCACCCCTCCACTTT,CASSVGTGGSPLHF
few,TRBD1,TRBV19,TRBJ2-7,TGTGCCAGTAGTTCCGCCGGGACAGGATTGGGGGAGCAGTACTTC,CASSSAGTGLGEQYF
NA,NA,TRBV12-3/TRBV12-4,TRBJ1-4,TGTGCCAGCAGTCCCCCGGAGACAGGAAAACTGTTTTTT,CASSPPETGKLFF
NA,TRBD1,TRBV19,TRBJ1-2,TGTGCCAGTAGTCCACAGGGGGTTAGTGGCTACACCTTC,CASSPQGVSGYTF
once,TRBD1,TRBV18,TRBJ2-3,TGTGCCAGCTCACTCGACAGGGGAGATACGCAGTATTTT,CASSLDRGDTQYF
NA,TRBD2,TRBV7-2,TRBJ2-7,TGTGCCAGCAAAGAGGCTAGCGGGGGGGCCTGGGACGAGCAGTACTTC,CASKEASGGAWDEQYF
NA,NA,TRBV12-5,TRBJ2-2,TGTGCTAGTGGTCCCCCTGCAGGGCGGACCGGGGAGCTGTTTTTT,CASGPPAGRTGELFF
NA,TRBD2,TRBV19,TRBJ2-2,TGTGCCACCGGGGCTTGGCTAGCGGGGGCGAACACCGGGGAGCTGTTTTTT,CATGAWLAGANTGELFF
few,NA,TRBV5-1,TRBJ1-5,TGCGCCAGCAGCTTGGATGGGGGCGCGGAGCAGCCCCAGCATTTT,CASSLDGGAEQPQHF
few,NA,TRBV7-2,TRBJ1-1,TGTGCCAGCAGCTTAGTTCAAGGGGACACTGAAGCTTTCTTT,CASSLVQGDTEAFF
NA,NA,TRBV19,TRBJ1-5,TGTGCCAGTAGTGCCTCGGGGGGCAATCAGCCCCAGCATTTT,CASSASGGNQPQHF
once,NA,TRBV18,TRBJ2-5,TGTGCCAGCTCACCTTCCTCCTACGTAACCCAAGAGACCCAGTACTTC,CASSPSSYVTQETQYF
NA,TRBD1,TRBV19,TRBJ2-7,TGTGCCAGTAGTGACAGGGCCGAGCAGTACTTC,CASSDRAEQYF
once,TRBD1,TRBV6-5,TRBJ1-2,TGTGCCAGCAGTCAATGGACAGGGGGCTATGGCTACACCTTC,CASSQWTGGYGYTF
NA,TRBD1,TRBV3-1/TRBV3-2,TRBJ2-5,TGTGCCAGCAGTCGTCAGGGGGCCCAAGAGACCCAGTACTTC,CASSRQGAQETQYF
NA,TRBD2,TRBV30,TRBJ2-4,TGTGCCTGGAGTGTTCGGGGAGGGAGGTTACAAAACATTCAGTACTTC,CAWSVRGGRLQNIQYF
NA,NA,TRBV18,TRBJ2-7,TGTGCCAGCTCAACTGTAACCTACGAGCAGTACTTC,CASSTVTYEQYF
NA,TRBD1,TRBV19,TRBJ2-5,TGTGCCAGTAGTATCCCCTCCGGGACAGCGGCCCTGGAGACCCAGTACTTC,CASSIPSGTAALETQYF
NA,NA,TRBV5-1,TRBJ1-3,TGCGCCAGCAGCTTGTGGGGGAGGAACCCAGACACCATATATTTT,CASSLWGRNPDTIYF
NA,TRBD2,TRBV5-1,TRBJ2-7,TGCGCCAGCAGCTTGATGGGACTAGCGGGGGGCGGGTCCTACGAGCAGTACTTC,CASSLMGLAGGGSYEQYF
NA,TRBD2,TRBV2,TRBJ2-3,TGTGCCAGCAGTGAGAACTGGGCGGGGGTGCGGATCTCAGATACGCAGTATTTT,CASSENWAGVRISDTQYF
NA,NA,TRBV7-2,TRBJ2-1,TGTGCCAGCAGCTTGGGGAGATTCAATGAGCAGTTCTTC,CASSLGRFNEQFF
NA,NA,TRBV5-6,TRBJ1-3,TGTGCCAGCAGCTTGGAGTGGCGCGGGGGTCTTGGAAACACCATATATTTT,CASSLEWRGGLGNTIYF
NA,TRBD2,TRBV28,TRBJ2-7,TGTGCCAGCAGGGCTAGCGGGAGTCAGCAGTACTTC,CASRASGSQQYF
NA,TRBD1,TRBV19,TRBJ1-2,TGTGCCAGTACCCTCGGGACAGTTAACTATGGCTACACCTTC,CASTLGTVNYGYTF
once,NA,TRBV6-6,TRBJ1-2,TGTGCCAGCAGTTCGCCGGACACGAGCATCTTCTATGGCTACACCTTC,CASSSPDTSIFYGYTF
NA,TRBD1,TRBV29-1,TRBJ1-1,TGCAGCGTTGGACAGGGGCGCACTGAAGCTTTCTTT,CSVGQGRTEAFF
NA,TRBD1,TRBV11-2,TRBJ2-2,TGTGCCAGCAGCCCGACAGGGGGGGCCACCGGGGAGCTGTTTTTT,CASSPTGGATGELFF
NA,NA,TRBV12-3/TRBV12-4,TRBJ1-1,TGTGCCAGCCGAGCACAGGTGAACACTGAAGCTTTCTTT,CASRAQVNTEAFF
NA,TRBD1,TRBV5-5,TRBJ2-7,TGTGCCAGCAGCTTGAGAGGGACAGGGGCTTACGAGCAGTACTTC,CASSLRGTGAYEQYF
NA,NA,TRBV10-3,TRBJ1-3,TGTGCCATGACAGAAAATGGAAACACCATATATTTT,CAMTENGNTIYF
NA,TRBD1,TRBV4-1,TRBJ1-5,TGCGCCAGCAGCCAAGATACAGGGGGCGGTTATAGCAATCAGCCCCAGCATTTT,CASSQDTGGGYSNQPQHF
NA,TRBD1,TRBV7-9,TRBJ1-1,TGTGCCAGCAGCAAGGACAGGGCAGACGAAGCTTTCTTT,CASSKDRADEAFF
NA,TRBD1,TRBV19,TRBJ1-2,TGTGCCAGTAGTCCAGGACAGGGGATGAAGAAAGGCTACACCTTC,CASSPGQGMKKGYTF
NA,NA,TRBV18,TRBJ2-5,TGTGCCAGCTCGGTCACAGTCCAAGAGACCCAGTACTTC,CASSVTVQETQYF
NA,NA,TRBV6-6,TRBJ2-5,TGTGCCAGCAGTTATCGAGAGACCCAGTACTTC,CASSYRETQYF
NA,TRBD1,TRBV19,TRBJ1-5,TGTGCCAGTAGGGACAGGGACACTCATCAGCCCCAGCATTTT,CASRDRDTHQPQHF
NA,TRBD2,TRBV2,TRBJ2-2,TGTGCCAGCAGGAGACTAGCGGGGGCCGAGGGGACCGGGGAGCTGTTTTTT,CASRRLAGAEGTGELFF
NA,TRBD2,TRBV19,TRBJ2-3,TGTGCCAGTAGTATGGTTGGGACTAGCGGGGGGGCCACAGATACGCAGTATTTT,CASSMVGTSGGATDTQYF
NA,NA,TRBV5-4,TRBJ2-5,TGTGCCAGCAGCTACCCGGGTTCACAAGAGACCCAGTACTTC,CASSYPGSQETQYF
NA,NA,TRBV3-1/TRBV3-2,TRBJ2-5,TGTGCCAGCAGCCAAGATTTACGGCAGGGAAAAGAGACCCAGTACTTC,CASSQDLRQGKETQYF